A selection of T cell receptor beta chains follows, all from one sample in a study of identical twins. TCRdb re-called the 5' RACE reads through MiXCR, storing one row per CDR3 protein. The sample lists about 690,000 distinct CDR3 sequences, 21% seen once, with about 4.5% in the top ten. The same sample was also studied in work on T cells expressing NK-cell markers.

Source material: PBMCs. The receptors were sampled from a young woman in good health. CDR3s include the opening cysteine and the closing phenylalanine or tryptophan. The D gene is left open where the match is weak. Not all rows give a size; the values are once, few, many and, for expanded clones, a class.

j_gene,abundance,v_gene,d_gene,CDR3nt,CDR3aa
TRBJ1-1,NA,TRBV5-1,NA,TGCGCCAGCAGCCCCGCACCCCAGGACACTGAAGCTTTCTTT,CASSPAPQDTEAFF
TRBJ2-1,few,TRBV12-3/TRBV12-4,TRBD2,TGTGCCAGCAGCTCCCCTCAGCGGGATCTGTATGAGCAGTTCTTC,CASSSPQRDLYEQFF
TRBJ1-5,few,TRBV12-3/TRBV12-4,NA,TGTGCCAGCAGTTTAGCCGGTTCCAACAATCAGCCCCAGCATTTT,CASSLAGSNNQPQHF
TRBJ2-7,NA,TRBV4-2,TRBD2,TGTGCCAGCAGCCAAGAAGCGGGAGCCGCCTACGAGCAGTACTTC,CASSQEAGAAYEQYF
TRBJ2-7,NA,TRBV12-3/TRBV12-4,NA,TGTGCCAGCAGTTTAGGGGTTGGGCCCTCCTACGAGCAGTACTTC,CASSLGVGPSYEQYF
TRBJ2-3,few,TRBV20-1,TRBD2,TGCAGTGCTTCGGGACTAGCGGGAGGGTCAGATACGCAGTATTTT,CSASGLAGGSDTQYF
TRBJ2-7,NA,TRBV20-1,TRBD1,TGCAGTGCTAGAGCGGGGACAGCCTACGAGCAGTACTTC,CSARAGTAYEQYF
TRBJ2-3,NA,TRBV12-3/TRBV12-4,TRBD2,TGTGCCAGCAGCTGGGTGGGTGGTAGCGGGAGAATAGATACGCAGTATTTT,CASSWVGGSGRIDTQYF
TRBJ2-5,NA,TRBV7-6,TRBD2,TGTGCCAGCGGTCTAGCGGGGGGTAAGGAAGAGACCCAGTACTTC,CASGLAGGKEETQYF
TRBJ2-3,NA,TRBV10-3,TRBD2,TGTGCCATCACAAGACTAGCGGGACGCACAGATACGCAGTATTTT,CAITRLAGRTDTQYF
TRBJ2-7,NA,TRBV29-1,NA,TGCAGCGTCCTGAGGGACTCGACAGGGCCCAACGAGCAGTACTTC,CSVLRDSTGPNEQYF
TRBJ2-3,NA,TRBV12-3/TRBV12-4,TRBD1,TGTGCCAGCAGTTTTGGACAGGGGGTAGTTGATACGCAGTATTTT,CASSFGQGVVDTQYF
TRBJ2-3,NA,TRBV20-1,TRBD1,TGCAGTGCTAGAATAACAGGGGGTCCTAGCACAGATACGCAGTATTTT,CSARITGGPSTDTQYF
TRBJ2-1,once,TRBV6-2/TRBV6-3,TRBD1,TGTGCCAGCAGTCAAGGACAGGTCTCCTACAATGAGCAGTTCTTC,CASSQGQVSYNEQFF
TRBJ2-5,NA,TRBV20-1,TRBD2,TGCAGTGCTACGACGGGCGGGGGTGAGACCCAGTACTTC,CSATTGGGETQYF
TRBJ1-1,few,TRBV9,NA,TGTGCCAGCAGCGCACCTTCTCGACGACGTATTTTT,CASSAPSRRRIF
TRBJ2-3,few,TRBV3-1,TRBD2,TGTGCCTCGGGGACTAGCGGTTTCACAGATACGCAGTATTTT,CASGTSGFTDTQYF
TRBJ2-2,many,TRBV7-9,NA,TGTGCCAGCAGCCGATTTGGGGAGAGTTCAACCGGGGAGCTGTTTTTT,CASSRFGESSTGELFF
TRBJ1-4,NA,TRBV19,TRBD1,TGTGCCAGTAGTATGGGACAGTGGGATGAAAAACTGTTTTTT,CASSMGQWDEKLFF
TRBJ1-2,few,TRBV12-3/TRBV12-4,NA,TGTGCCAGCAACGGTTGGAGCAGAGACTATGGCTACACCTTC,CASNGWSRDYGYTF
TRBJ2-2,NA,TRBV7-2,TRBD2,TGTGCCAGCAGCTTGGCGCCTAGCGGGAGTGCAACCACCGGGGAGCTGTTTTTT,CASSLAPSGSATTGELFF
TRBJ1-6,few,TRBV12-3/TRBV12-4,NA,TGTGCCAGCAGTTCCCCGACGGGGGCTTGGGGGTCACCCCTCCACTTT,CASSSPTGAWGSPLHF
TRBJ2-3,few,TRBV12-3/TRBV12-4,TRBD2,TGTGCCAGCAGTACGCCCGGGACTAGAAAGAGTCGGACGCAGTATTTT,CASSTPGTRKSRTQYF
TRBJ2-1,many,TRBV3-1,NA,TGTGCCAGCAGCCACTCAGCCCGGAATGAGCAGTTCTTC,CASSHSARNEQFF
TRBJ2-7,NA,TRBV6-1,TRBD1,TGTGCCAGCAATCCTGGGACAGGGGGCTGGAGCGAGCAGTACTTC,CASNPGTGGWSEQYF